The 14 T cell receptor beta chains below were found in one sample sequenced in a study of vaccination effects on CD4 cells after COVID-19 (dated by TCRdb to between 2021 and 2023). In the ViraFEST assay, PBMC were stimulated with viral peptide pools, and TCR sequencing was then used to find antigen-specific CD4+ T cell clonotypes based on their expansion. After 10 to 11 days of culture, CD4+ T cells were isolated with the EasySep CD4+ T cell isolation kit. Each participant received two doses of an mRNA SARS-CoV-2 vaccine, either BNT162b2 or mRNA-1273. What these receptors recognize is not known. The library came from the immunoSEQ multiplex PCR assay. The table comes from immuneACCESS by way of TCRdb, which keeps in-frame sequences with V and J called. Part of the clones is missing from these tables; in studies checked, under half for an unresolved V gene and the rest for unknown reasons. Counted in this sample were some 30,000 clones; approximately 68% of them appeared once. The ten most abundant clones make up 8.7% of the sample.

The starting material was CD4+ T cells from PBMCs cultured with SARS-CoV-2 spike peptides, obtained after COVID-19 vaccination. The sample's cell subset or site label, decoded: SARS-CoV-2 spike overlapping peptide pool stimulation. The receptors here all came from a human donor who received a COVID-19 vaccine.

This clone has a single count. The J gene is TRBJ1-1, the V gene TRBV5-6; 8 positions match TRBD1. Trimming cost V 4 bases and J 0 bases; bases outside gene matches: 2. The germline gives CDR1 SGHDT, CDR2 YYEEEE. The CDR3 totals 14 residues. The CDR3 DNA sequence: TGTGCCAGCAGCGTACAGGGGGTGAACACTGAAGCTTTCTTT. Its translation: CASSVQGVNTEAFF.

In its sample, this clone was seen a few times. This chain joins TRBV4-1 and TRBJ1-1; the D is unclear. Between the trimmed V and J ends, which lost 4 bases and 1 base, there was a span of 16 bases. The CDR3 totals 16 residues. CDR1 is MGHRA, CDR2 YSYEKL, per germline. CDR3 sequence reads: CASSPDTKSGNTEAFF. The CDR3, as DNA: TGCGCCAGCAGCCCGGATACGAAGTCGGGGAACACTGAAGCTTTCTTT.

V usage is TRBV30 and J usage is TRBJ1-6; 7 positions match TRBD1. This CDR3 region has 15 residues. The V segment lost 2 bases and the J segment 5 bases; nucleotides outside the gene matches: 6. Germline V gives CDR1 GTSNPN, CDR2 SVGIG (reference sequence). The CDR3 nucleotides read TGTGCCTGGAGTAGGGACAGCTTGAATAATTCACCCCTCCACTTT. This gives the protein CAWSRDSLNNSPLHF.

This sequence joins TRBV11-2 and TRBJ2-7; unclear D gene. The CDR3 contains 13 residues. V was shortened by 3 bases and J by 3 bases, with 9 bases between the two germline ends. Germline lookup yields CDR1 SGHAT and CDR2 FQNNGV. DNA for the CDR3: TGTGCCAGCAGCTTGCCGGGTAGCTACGAGCAGTACTTC. Its protein product is CASSLPGSYEQYF.

The chain joins TRBV27 to TRBJ2-7; 9 bases fit TRBD1. The CDR3 contains 15 residues. CDR1 is MNHEY, CDR2 SMNVEV, per germline (reference sequence). After removal of 5 bases from V and 2 bases from J, the junction contained 7 bases not matched to a gene. CDR3 residues: CASSPGTGTTYEQYF. In DNA form, the CDR3 reads TGTGCCAGCAGTCCGGGGACAGGGACGACCTACGAGCAGTACTTC.

This clone was picked up a small number of times. This chain uses TRBV5-1 with TRBJ2-5, with TRBD1 matching 8 bases. J gave up 3 bases and V 5 bases, and 6 bases lay outside the gene matches. Germline V gene lookup returns CDR1 SGHRS and CDR2 YFSETQ. The CDR3 contains 14 residues. The CDR3 protein is CASSHGTGEETQYF. In DNA, the CDR3 is TGCGCCAGCAGTCACGGGACAGGAGAAGAGACCCAGTACTTC.

The rearrangement uses TRBV3-1 (or the pseudogene TRBV3-2) and TRBJ2-1, with a possible D match to TRBD2 (6 bases). V lost 2 bases to trimming and J lost 6 bases, with 14 bases between them. Germline-derived CDR1 and CDR2 are LGHDT and YNNKEL (reference sequence). The CDR3 runs to 15 residues. The CDR3 DNA reads as TGTGCCAGCAGCCAAACGGGAGTACGGGCCAATGAGCAGTTCTTC. Translation: CASSQTGVRANEQFF.

V usage is TRBV6-1 and J usage is TRBJ1-4, with 9 bases matching TRBD1. The CDR3 runs 15 residues. J lost 3 bases, V lost 3 bases, and 2 bases had no gene match. CDR1 MNHNS and CDR2 SASEGT come from the germline V gene. CDR3: CASSDRQGANEKLFF. Here the CDR3 DNA reads TGTGCCAGCAGTGATCGACAGGGGGCTAATGAAAAACTGTTTTTT.

The rearrangement uses TRBV5-6 and TRBJ1-1; weak D call: TRBD1 (5 bases). Trimming removed 1 base from V and 7 bases from J, with 8 bases in between. Per the germline V gene, CDR1 is SGHDT and CDR2 is YYEEEE. The CDR3 contains 12 residues. The CDR3 protein is CASSLRTFEAFF. The CDR3 nucleotides read TGTGCCAGCAGCTTGCGGACATTTGAAGCTTTCTTT.

The chain joins TRBV11-3 to TRBJ2-2; D possibly corresponds to TRBD2 (6 bases). The V end was cut by 0 bases, the J end by 5 bases, with 13 bases between. Germline lookup yields CDR1 SGHNT and CDR2 YENEEA. The CDR3 length is 16 residues. The CDR3 coding sequence is TGTGCCAGCAGCTTAGACGGGGGAGTGAGTACCGGGGAGCTGTTTTTT. Translated: CASSLDGGVSTGELFF.

This chain joins TRBV29-1 and TRBJ2-7; D might be TRBD2 (5 bases). The CDR3 length is 13 residues. Germline V gene sequence: CDR1 SQVTM, CDR2 ANQGSEA. Trimming took off 4 bases at V and 2 bases at J, with 12 bases between the two ends. DNA for the CDR3: TGCAGCGTTGGTTCGTCGGGAACCTACGAGCAGTACTTC. Its translation is CSVGSSGTYEQYF.

This chain joins TRBV6-6 and TRBJ2-1, with 10 bases fitting TRBD2. Germline values: CDR1 MNHNY, CDR2 SVGAGI (reference sequence). The CDR3 sequence is 17 residues long. The junction had 18 bases not matched to a gene; V was cut back by 5 bases and J by 11 bases. The CDR3 loop reads CASSPTIASGGTMKQFF. The CDR3 DNA reads as TGTGCCAGCAGTCCTACTATCGCTAGCGGGGGTACAATGAAGCAGTTCTTC.

This chain joins TRBV18 and TRBJ2-7; a possible D gene is TRBD1 (6 bases). Germline V lookup: CDR1 KGHSH, CDR2 LQKENI. The CDR3 is 14 residues long. V was pared by 3 bases and J by 5 bases, with 14 bases between. The CDR3 DNA sequence: TGTGCCAGCTCACCCCCGGGACAACCCAACGAGCAGTACTTC. Its protein product is CASSPPGQPNEQYF.

This chain connects TRBV9 to TRBJ2-5; D is uncertain. CDR3 length equals 12 residues. Between the trimmed V and J ends, which lost 1 base and 2 bases, there was a span of 3 bases. Germline values: CDR1 SGDLS, CDR2 YYNGEE. The CDR3 DNA reads TGTGCCAGCAGCGTACATCAAGAGACCCAGTACTTC. This encodes CASSVHQETQYF.